Sequencing of this T cell receptor beta chain was carried out in a study of T cell repertoires in cytomegalovirus infection. At the level of the study: From public TCR beta signatures came an indication of both CMV infection and matching HLA type.

Findings and caveats of the study: The ex vivo response was dominated by HLA-C-restricted CMV-specific TCR beta clonotypes. Summed public TCR beta family frequency identified CMV carriers bearing the relevant HLA.

One entry per CDR3 protein results from TCRdb running MiXCR on the reads. Of 180,000 or so distinct CDR3 sequences listed, 15% to 20% are singletons. Details on this clonotype: Its specificity is not known.

The TCR was taken from a human donor in good health (CMV status not recorded). Some clones in this sample may be carry-over from other donors' samples. Input material: CD8+ T cells from PBMCs.

The CDR3 region has the DNA TGTGCCAGCAGGGATACAGGGGGAGAAAATGAAAAACTGTTTTTT. Amino acid sequence: CASRDTGGENEKLFF. The gene calls are TRBV7-9 and TRBJ1-4, with 8 bases aligning to TRBD1. Losses at the gene ends were 6 bases for V and 5 bases for J; bases not matched to a gene: 8. The germline CDR1 and CDR2 sequences are SEHNR and FQNEAQ (reference sequence). The CDR3 is 15 residues long.